The 26 T cell receptor beta chains presented below share a single source sample, sequenced in a study of T-cell memory formation after mild COVID-19. TCRdb fed the 5' RACE reads into MiXCR, producing one record per CDR3 protein. Of under 150,000 distinct CDR3 sequences in the sample, over 20% were seen once. The sample consisted of PBMCs or a T cell subset sorted from them (not recorded which). These receptors originate from a man aged 18 to 30 who had mild COVID-19 (a few samples of this study predate the infection). Cell type and time point are not known.

This clonotype was seen a handful of times. The chain links TRBV9 to TRBJ2-3, with D possibly being TRBD1 or TRBD2 (6 bases each). CDR1 is SGDLS and CDR2 is YYNGEE in the germline V gene. The V and J ends lost 5 bases and 5 bases respectively, with 15 bases between them. The CDR3 is 14 residues long. The CDR3 region is CASREEGGKDTQYF. DNA of the CDR3: TGTGCCAGCAGAGAAGAGGGGGGAAAAGATACGCAGTATTTT.

In DNA form, the CDR3 reads TGCGCCAGCAGCCCGGGAGACTCCACAGATACGCAGTATTTT. It is translated as CASSPGDSTDTQYF. This chain links TRBV5-1 with TRBJ2-3; TRBD2 might be the D (6 bases). CDR1 SGHRS and CDR2 YFSETQ come from the germline V gene. Trimming took off 4 bases at V and 2 bases at J, with 11 bases between the two ends. The CDR3 runs to 14 residues.

The V and J genes are TRBV20-1 and TRBJ1-4; D is unclear. Germline CDR1 is DFQATT and CDR2 is SNEGSKA (reference sequence). This CDR3 region has 12 residues. The V end lost 5 bases, the J end lost 4 bases, and 8 bases lay between the germline ends. The CDR3 DNA reads as TGCAGTGCTTTTGGCCGTAATGAAAAACTGTTTTTT. It encodes CSAFGRNEKLFF.

This chain joins TRBV20-1 and TRBJ2-7; either TRBD1 or TRBD2 may fit D (5 bases each). V gave up 1 base and J gave up 0 bases, with 7 bases separating them. The CDR3 is 13 amino acids. The germline V gene encodes CDR1 DFQATT and CDR2 SNEGSKA (reference sequence). The CDR3 region has the DNA TGCAGTGCTAGAGGAGGGACCTCCTACGAGCAGTACGTC. This translates into CSARGGTSYEQYV.

This clonotype came up a few times. V is TRBV5-1 and J is TRBJ2-5; D remains ambiguous. Germline CDR1 and CDR2: SGHRS and YFSETQ. The CDR3 loop spans 11 amino acids. Trimming took off 4 bases at V and 2 bases at J, with 3 bases between the two ends. The CDR3 loop reads CASSEQETQYF. CDR3 nucleotide sequence: TGCGCCAGCAGCGAACAAGAGACCCAGTACTTC.

In this sample, this clonotype turned up a few times. For the CDR3, the DNA is TGTGCCAGCAGCCAAGGCTTTGGGACCGCAATACCTCAGCCCCAGCATTTT. Amino acids: CASSQGFGTAIPQPQHF. This chain connects TRBV4-2 to TRBJ1-5; possibly TRBD1 for D (5 bases). Germline CDR1 is LGHNA and CDR2 is YNFKEQ. V lost 1 base, J lost 6 bases, and 19 bases lay in between. The CDR3 consists of 17 residues.

The CDR3 nucleotides are TGTGCCAGCAGCCCCCTCCCAGAGACCCAGTACTTC. Translated: CASSPLPETQYF. The V gene is TRBV7-9, the J gene TRBJ2-5; D is uncertain. The ends were cut back, 5 bases at V and 4 bases at J, with 8 bases in the middle. Germline CDR1 and CDR2: SEHNR and FQNEAQ (reference sequence). The CDR3 is made up of 12 amino acids.

This rearrangement joins TRBV4-3 to TRBJ2-3; D perhaps matches TRBD2 (5 bases). This CDR3 has 15 amino acids. Trimming took 3 bases from V and 2 from J, leaving 12 bases between them. CDR1 is LGHNA and CDR2 is YSLEER in the germline V gene. This CDR3 is CASSQVGSLTDTQYF. The CDR3 bases are TGCGCCAGCAGCCAGGTGGGGAGCCTCACAGATACGCAGTATTTT.

The J gene is TRBJ1-6, the V gene TRBV7-9; D gene uncertain. The CDR3 length is 14 residues. Germline V gene lookup returns CDR1 SEHNR and CDR2 FQNEAQ (reference sequence). V dropped 5 bases and J dropped 3 bases, with 8 bases sitting between them. The CDR3 DNA sequence: TGTGCCAGCAGCGTGTCAGACTATAATTCACCCCTCCACTTT. Its protein is CASSVSDYNSPLHF.

The chain links TRBV11-2 to TRBJ2-7, with 7 bases matching TRBD1. The CDR3 loop spans 14 amino acids. The germline V gene encodes CDR1 SGHAT and CDR2 FQNNGV. The V and J ends lost 4 bases and 5 bases, in that order; junction bases with no gene match: 8. This CDR3 reads CASSSTGNRHEQYF. The CDR3 nucleotides are TGTGCCAGCAGCTCGACAGGGAATCGGCACGAGCAGTACTTC. Using reference TRBV11-2 and TRBJ2-7 for the parts outside the CDR3, the full variable domain is EAGVAQSPRYKIIEKRQSVAFWCNPISGHATLYWYQQILGQGPKLLIQFQNNGVVDDSQLPKDRFSAERLKGVDSTLKIQPAKLEDSAVYLCASSSTGNRHEQYFGPGTRLTVT.

The chain joins TRBV5-6 to TRBJ1-3; D possibly corresponds to TRBD1 (5 bases). The CDR3 is 16 amino acids. V lost 0 bases and J 0 bases, leaving 10 bases between the germline ends. Germline values: CDR1 SGHDT, CDR2 YYEEEE. The CDR3 nucleotides are TGTGCCAGCAGCTTGGGGGGCTTTTTCTCTGGAAACACCATATATTTT. Its translation: CASSLGGFFSGNTIYF.

The genes are TRBV7-6 and TRBJ1-4; D unresolved. CDR1 and CDR2 (germline): SGHVS, FNYEAQ. The CDR3 covers 16 residues. Between the trimmed V and J ends, which lost 3 bases and 2 bases, there was a span of 13 bases. The CDR3: CASSFGEGATNEKLFF. In DNA, the CDR3 is TGTGCCAGCAGCTTCGGGGAGGGTGCTACTAATGAAAAACTGTTTTTT.

V usage is TRBV5-4 and J usage is TRBJ2-4; the D gene is possibly TRBD1 (6 bases). Per the germline V gene, CDR1 is SGHNT and CDR2 is YYREEE (reference sequence). The CDR3 has 16 amino acids. Trimming shortened V by 3 bases and J by 0 bases, and 13 bases separated the two germline ends. As DNA, the CDR3 is TGTGCCAGCAGCTCGGACAGACCACTAGCCAAAAACATTCAGTACTTC. Residues: CASSSDRPLAKNIQYF.

The chain recombines TRBV3-1 with TRBJ2-7; D is ambiguous. The V and J ends lost 4 bases and 2 bases respectively, with 9 bases between them. Germline CDR1 LGHDT, CDR2 YNNKEL (reference sequence). CDR3 size: 13 residues. The CDR3 loop is CASSLDPTYEQYF. For the CDR3, the DNA is TGTGCCAGCAGCCTGGATCCCACCTACGAGCAGTACTTC.

This chain links TRBV4-1 with TRBJ2-2; possibly TRBD1 for D (6 bases). The CDR3 runs to 16 residues. CDR1 is MGHRA, CDR2 YSYEKL, per germline. Trimming took 6 bases from V and 5 from J, leaving 19 bases between them. The CDR3 region has the DNA TGCGCCAGCAGTCACCGAGTGGGACAAAAAACCGGGGAGCTGTTTTTT. It is translated as CASSHRVGQKTGELFF.

A few counts support this clonotype. The chain employs TRBV12-3 or TRBV12-4 and TRBJ2-4; unclear D gene. The CDR3 contains 14 residues. The V end lost 2 bases, the J end lost 0 bases, and 5 bases lay between the germline ends. The CDR3 DNA is TGTGCCAGCAGTTTATCGCTAGCCAAAAACATTCAGTACTTC. This translates into CASSLSLAKNIQYF.

CDR3 sequence (DNA): TGTGCCAGCAGTTTATCGATAACACGTTGGGGGACAGGGGATGAGCAGTTCTTC. As protein: CASSLSITRWGTGDEQFF. The chain employs TRBV27 and TRBJ2-1; the match to TRBD1 covers 10 bases. Germline CDR1 and CDR2: MNHEY and SMNVEV (reference sequence). This CDR3 spans 18 amino acids. J gave up 8 bases and V 0 bases, and 13 bases lay outside the gene matches.

This chain links TRBV7-9 with TRBJ1-6, with TRBD1 matching 7 bases. CDR3 size: 15 residues. Unmatched junction bases numbered 6, after V lost 4 bases and J lost 6 bases. The germline CDR1 and CDR2 sequences are SEHNR and FQNEAQ (reference sequence). DNA of the CDR3: TGTGCCAGCAGCTCTCGACAGGGAAGTAATTCACCCCTCCACTTT. Translation: CASSSRQGSNSPLHF. Using reference TRBV7-9 and TRBJ1-6 for the parts outside the CDR3, the full variable domain is DTGVSQNPRHKITKRGQNVTFRCDPISEHNRLYWYRQTLGQGPEFLTYFQNEAQLEKSRLLSDRFSAERPKGSFSTLEIQRTEQGDSAMYLCASSSRQGSNSPLHFGNGTRLTVT.

By share, this clonotype ranks as large. The rearrangement uses TRBV12-3 or TRBV12-4 and TRBJ2-2; D is uncertain. This CDR3 is 16 amino acids long. V lost 7 bases and J 2 bases, leaving 17 bases between the germline ends. The CDR3 sequence is CASTHLRNINTGELFF. Here the CDR3 DNA reads TGTGCCAGCACACACCTTCGGAACATCAACACCGGGGAGCTGTTTTTT.

The rearrangement joins TRBV7-2 to TRBJ2-6; TRBD1 is a possible D gene (5 bases). V lost 1 base to trimming and J lost 3 bases, with 13 bases between them. This CDR3 region has 17 residues. Germline V gene data show CDR1 as SGHTA and CDR2 as FQGNSA. The CDR3 is CASSLDPGPNGANVLTF. The CDR3 DNA reads TGTGCCAGCAGCTTAGATCCAGGGCCTAATGGGGCCAACGTCCTGACTTTC.

This clonotype was seen a single time. V usage is TRBV4-1 and J usage is TRBJ1-6, with 8 bases fitting TRBD1. Losses at the gene ends were 0 bases for V and 0 bases for J; bases not matched to a gene: 7. Germline V gene data show CDR1 as MGHRA and CDR2 as YSYEKL. This CDR3 spans 19 amino acids. CDR3 in amino acids: CASSQDWADRGSYNSPLHF. CDR3 nucleotides: TGCGCCAGCAGCCAAGATTGGGCCGACAGGGGCTCCTATAATTCACCCCTCCACTTT.

This clonotype has just a few counts. The rearrangement links TRBV7-3 to TRBJ2-3; possible D gene TRBD2, 5 bases. The CDR3 runs to 13 residues. The germline V gene encodes CDR1 SGHTA and CDR2 FQGTGA. The V and J ends lost 5 bases and 3 bases respectively, with 9 bases between them. The CDR3 is CASSTRGTDTQYF. CDR3 DNA: TGTGCCAGCAGCACCCGGGGTACAGATACGCAGTATTTT.

The J gene is TRBJ1-1, the V gene TRBV29-1; D unclear. V was cut by 2 bases and J by 5 bases, with 9 bases left in between. This CDR3 has 12 residues. Germline V CDR1 and CDR2: SQVTM, ANQGSEA. CDR3 in DNA: TGCAGCGTTGAACCACGAGGGACTGAAGCTTTCTTT. The encoded protein is CSVEPRGTEAFF. The variable domain in full, with the rest retrieved from reference TRBV29-1 and TRBJ1-1, is SAVISQKPSRDICQRGTSLTIQCQVDSQVTMMFWYRQQPGQSLTLIATANQGSEATYESGFVIDKFPISRPNLTFSTLTVSNMSPEDSSIYLCSVEPRGTEAFFGQGTRLTVV.

The gene calls are TRBV6-4 and TRBJ2-2; TRBD1 is a possible D gene (7 bases). CDR1 MRHNA and CDR2 SNTAGT come from the germline V gene. The CDR3 is 18 amino acids. The V end was cut by 0 bases, the J end by 3 bases, with 17 bases between. The DNA of the CDR3 is TGTGCCAGCAGTGACTCCTTTCGCAGGGGGGACGACACCGGGGAGCTGTTTTTT. This codes for CASSDSFRRGDDTGELFF.

The rearrangement uses TRBV19 and TRBJ1-2, with D possibly being TRBD1 (6 bases). Germline-derived CDR1 and CDR2 are LNHDA and SQIVND (reference sequence). The V and J ends lost 5 bases and 3 bases respectively, with 16 bases between them. The CDR3 runs to 15 residues. The CDR3 region is CASSSRQEADYGYTF. In nucleotides, the CDR3 is TGTGCCAGTAGTTCAAGACAGGAGGCGGACTATGGCTACACCTTC.

This clonotype was seen more than once but under ten times. The chain recombines TRBV7-9 with TRBJ1-1; maybe TRBD1 (5 bases). Deletions cut 1 base from V and 1 base from J, with 10 bases between. The CDR3 covers 15 residues. CDR1 is SEHNR, CDR2 FQNEAQ, per germline (reference sequence). CDR3 nucleotides: TGTGCCAGCAGCTTAGGAGGTACAGGGAACACTGAAGCTTTCTTT. Amino acids: CASSLGGTGNTEAFF.